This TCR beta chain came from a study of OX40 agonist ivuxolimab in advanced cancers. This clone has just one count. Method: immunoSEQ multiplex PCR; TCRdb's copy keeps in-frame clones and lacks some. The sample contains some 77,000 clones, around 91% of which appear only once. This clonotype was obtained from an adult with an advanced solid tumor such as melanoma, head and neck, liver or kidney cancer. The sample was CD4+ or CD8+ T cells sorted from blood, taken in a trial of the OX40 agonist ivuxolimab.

CDR3 bases: TGTGCCAGCAGTTTTTGGTCTAGCGGGGCTTACAATGAGCAGTTCTTC. It translates to CASSFWSSGAYNEQFF. This chain links TRBV28 with TRBJ2-1, with 9 bases aligning to TRBD2. V was pared by 3 bases and J by 4 bases, with 7 bases of the junction left unmatched. Germline CDR1 is MDHEN and CDR2 is SYDVKM. There are 16 residues in the CDR3.